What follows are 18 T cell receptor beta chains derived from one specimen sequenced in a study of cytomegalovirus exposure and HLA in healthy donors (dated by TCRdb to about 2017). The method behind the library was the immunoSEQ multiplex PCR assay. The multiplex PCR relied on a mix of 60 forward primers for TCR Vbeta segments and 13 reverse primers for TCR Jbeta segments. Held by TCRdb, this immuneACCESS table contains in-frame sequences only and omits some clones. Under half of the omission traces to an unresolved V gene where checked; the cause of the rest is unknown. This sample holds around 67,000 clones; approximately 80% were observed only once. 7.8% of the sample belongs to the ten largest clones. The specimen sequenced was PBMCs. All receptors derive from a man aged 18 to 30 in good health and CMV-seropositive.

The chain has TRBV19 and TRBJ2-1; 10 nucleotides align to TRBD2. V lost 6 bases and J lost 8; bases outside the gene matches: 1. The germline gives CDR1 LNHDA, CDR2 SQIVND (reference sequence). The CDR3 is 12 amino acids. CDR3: CASRTSGHEQFF. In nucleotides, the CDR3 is TGTGCCAGTAGGACTAGCGGGCATGAGCAGTTCTTC.

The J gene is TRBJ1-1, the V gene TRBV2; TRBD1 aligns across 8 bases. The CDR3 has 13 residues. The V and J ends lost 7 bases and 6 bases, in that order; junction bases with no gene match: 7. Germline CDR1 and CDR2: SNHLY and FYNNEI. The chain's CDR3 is CASIEAGGSEAFF. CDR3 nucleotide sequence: TGTGCCAGCATAGAGGCAGGGGGCTCTGAAGCTTTCTTT. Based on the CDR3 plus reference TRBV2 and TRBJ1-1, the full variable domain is EPEVTQTPSHQVTQMGQEVILRCVPISNHLYFYWYRQILGQKVEFLVSFYNNEISEKSEIFDDQFSVERPDGSNFTLKIRSTKLEDSAMYFCASIEAGGSEAFFGQGTRLTVV.

The CDR3 bases are TGTGCCAGCAGTGATTCGAGTTATGGCTACACCTTC. This translates into CASSDSSYGYTF. V and J are TRBV6-1 and TRBJ1-2, with no clear D. Germline-derived CDR1 and CDR2 are MNHNS and SASEGT. Trimming removed 3 bases at V and 5 bases at J, with 7 bases between. This CDR3 contains 12 residues.

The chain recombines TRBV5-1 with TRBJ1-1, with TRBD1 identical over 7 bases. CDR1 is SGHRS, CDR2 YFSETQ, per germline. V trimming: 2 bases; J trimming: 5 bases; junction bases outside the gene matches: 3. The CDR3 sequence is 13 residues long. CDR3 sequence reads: CASSLTGETEAFF. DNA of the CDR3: TGCGCCAGCAGCTTAACAGGGGAGACTGAAGCTTTCTTT.

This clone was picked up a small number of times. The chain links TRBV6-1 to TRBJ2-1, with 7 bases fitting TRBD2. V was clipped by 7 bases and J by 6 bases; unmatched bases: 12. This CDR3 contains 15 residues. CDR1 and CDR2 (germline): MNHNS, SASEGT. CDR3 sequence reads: CASKQGASGVNEQFF. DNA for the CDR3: TGTGCCAGCAAACAAGGGGCGAGCGGGGTCAATGAGCAGTTCTTC.

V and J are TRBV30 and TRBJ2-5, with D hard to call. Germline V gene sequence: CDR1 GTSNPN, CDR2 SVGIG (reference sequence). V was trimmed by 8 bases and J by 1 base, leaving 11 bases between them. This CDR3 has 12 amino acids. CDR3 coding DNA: TGTGCCCTGGAGATTTTCCAAGAGACCCAGTACTTC. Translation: CALEIFQETQYF. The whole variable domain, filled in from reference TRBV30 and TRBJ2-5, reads SQTIHQWPATLVQPVGSPLSLECTVEGTSNPNLYWYRQAAGRGLQLLFYSVGIGQISSEVPQNLSASRPQDRQFILSSKKLLLSDSGFYLCALEIFQETQYFGPGTRLLVL.

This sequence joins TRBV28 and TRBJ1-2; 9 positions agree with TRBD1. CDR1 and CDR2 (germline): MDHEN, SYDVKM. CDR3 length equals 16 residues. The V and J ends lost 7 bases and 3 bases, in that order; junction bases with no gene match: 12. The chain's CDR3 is CASTPHDRGGYYGYTF. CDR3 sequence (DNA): TGTGCCAGCACCCCTCACGACAGGGGGGGGTACTATGGCTACACCTTC.

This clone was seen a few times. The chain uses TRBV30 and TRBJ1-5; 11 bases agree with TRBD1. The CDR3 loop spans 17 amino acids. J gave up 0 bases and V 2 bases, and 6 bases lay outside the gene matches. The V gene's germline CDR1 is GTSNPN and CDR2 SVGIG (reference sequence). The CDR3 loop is CAWSKGTGGYSNQPQHF. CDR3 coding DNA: TGTGCCTGGAGTAAGGGGACAGGGGGGTATAGCAATCAGCCCCAGCATTTT.

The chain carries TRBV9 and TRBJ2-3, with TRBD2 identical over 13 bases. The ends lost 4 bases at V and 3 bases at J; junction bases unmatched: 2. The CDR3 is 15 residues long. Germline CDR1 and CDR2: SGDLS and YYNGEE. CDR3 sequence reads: CASSPTSGGTDTQYF. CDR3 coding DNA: TGTGCCAGCAGCCCGACTAGCGGGGGGACAGATACGCAGTATTTT.

CDR3 in amino acids: CASSQGSPGGFGKNIQYF. The CDR3 DNA follows: TGCGCCAGCAGCCAAGGGTCCCCCGGTGGTTTTGGCAAAAACATTCAGTACTTC. The chain is built from TRBV4-1 and TRBJ2-4; D gene unclear. The V and J ends lost 1 base and 3 bases respectively, with 19 bases between them. Germline assignment: CDR1 MGHRA and CDR2 YSYEKL. The CDR3 extends over 18 amino acids.

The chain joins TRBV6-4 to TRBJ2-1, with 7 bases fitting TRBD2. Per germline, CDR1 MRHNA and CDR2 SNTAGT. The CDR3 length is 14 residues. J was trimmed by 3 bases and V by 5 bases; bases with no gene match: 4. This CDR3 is CASSPGLDYNEQFF. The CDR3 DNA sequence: TGTGCCAGCAGTCCAGGACTAGACTACAATGAGCAGTTCTTC.

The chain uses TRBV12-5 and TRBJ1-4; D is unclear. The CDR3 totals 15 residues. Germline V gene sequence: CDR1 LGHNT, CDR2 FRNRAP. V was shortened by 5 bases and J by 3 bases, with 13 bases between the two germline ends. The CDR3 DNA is TGTGCTAGTGGTCCTTCGACTAAAGCTAATGAAAAACTGTTTTTT. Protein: CASGPSTKANEKLFF.

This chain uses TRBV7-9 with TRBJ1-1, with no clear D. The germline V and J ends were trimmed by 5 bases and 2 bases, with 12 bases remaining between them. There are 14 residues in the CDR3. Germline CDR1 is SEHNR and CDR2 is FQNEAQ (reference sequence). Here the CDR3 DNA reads TGTGCCAGCAGCCCCCTGAGGGTAAACACTGAAGCTTTCTTT. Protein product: CASSPLRVNTEAFF.

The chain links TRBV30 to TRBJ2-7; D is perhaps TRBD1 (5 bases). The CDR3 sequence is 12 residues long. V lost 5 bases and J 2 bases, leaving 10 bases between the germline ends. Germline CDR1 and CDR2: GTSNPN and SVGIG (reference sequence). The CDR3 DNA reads TGTGCCTGGGGCCAGGGCACCTACGAGCAGTACTTC. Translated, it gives CAWGQGTYEQYF.

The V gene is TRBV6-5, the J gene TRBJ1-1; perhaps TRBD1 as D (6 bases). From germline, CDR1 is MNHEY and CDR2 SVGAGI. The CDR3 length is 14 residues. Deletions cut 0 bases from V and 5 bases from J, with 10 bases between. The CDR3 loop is CASSYSGGGTEAFF. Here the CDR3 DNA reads TGTGCCAGCAGTTACTCAGGGGGAGGGACTGAAGCTTTCTTT.

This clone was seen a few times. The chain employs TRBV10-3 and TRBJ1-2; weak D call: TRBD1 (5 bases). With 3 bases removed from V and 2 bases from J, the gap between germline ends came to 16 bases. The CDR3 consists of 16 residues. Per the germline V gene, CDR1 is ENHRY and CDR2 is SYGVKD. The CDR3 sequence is CAISDPQTAENYGYTF. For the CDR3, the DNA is TGTGCCATCAGTGACCCACAGACAGCCGAGAACTATGGCTACACCTTC.

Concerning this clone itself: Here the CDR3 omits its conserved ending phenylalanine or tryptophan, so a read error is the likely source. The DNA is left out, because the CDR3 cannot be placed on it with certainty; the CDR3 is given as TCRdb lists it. CDR3 region: CATSSLTGPS. The rearrangement links TRBV15 to TRBJ1-1; the D call in the table, TRBD1, was not verified against the DNA. From germline, CDR1 is LNHNV and CDR2 YYDKDF (reference sequence). With termini counted, the CDR3 has 10 amino acids.

CDR3 protein: CASMNTGNTEAFF. The CDR3 DNA follows: TGTGCCAGCATGAATACAGGGAACACTGAAGCTTTCTTT. The chain combines TRBV6-1 with TRBJ1-1; possibly TRBD1 for D (5 bases). The germline CDR1 and CDR2 sequences are MNHNS and SASEGT. The ends were cut back, 7 bases at V and 1 base at J, with 10 bases in the middle. The CDR3 sequence is 13 residues long.